These 28 T cell receptor beta chains were sequenced from one sample in a study of cytomegalovirus exposure and HLA in healthy donors. The PCR had 60 Vbeta and 13 Jbeta primers. Libraries were prepared by immunoSEQ multiplex PCR; TCRdb keeps only in-frame clonotypes and omits some of them. The sample holds around 130,000 clones; roughly three quarters are singletons and the top ten take roughly 3%. Sequencing input: PBMCs. The receptors were sampled from a man aged 25-45 years in good health and CMV-seronegative.

J is TRBJ2-7 and V is TRBV7-9; 10 nucleotides match TRBD2. CDR3 length: 16 residues. The germline gives CDR1 SEHNR, CDR2 FQNEAQ (reference sequence). V gave up 1 base and J gave up 5 bases; unmatched junction bases: 8. CDR3 DNA: TGTGCCAGCAGCTTAGGGCTAGCGGGAGATGTCGACGAGCAGTACTTC. Translation: CASSLGLAGDVDEQYF.

J is TRBJ2-5 and V is TRBV28, with 9 nucleotides matching TRBD2. J was trimmed by 2 bases and V by 3 bases; bases with no gene match: 7. This CDR3 is built from 16 residues. Germline CDR1 is MDHEN and CDR2 is SYDVKM. CDR3: CASSFLTSGIQETQYF. The CDR3 region has the DNA TGTGCCAGCAGTTTTTTGACTAGCGGAATACAAGAGACCCAGTACTTC.

The rearrangement uses TRBV11-2 and TRBJ2-1; D gene uncertain. Trimming removed 4 bases from V and 5 bases from J, with 6 bases in between. The CDR3 sequence is 12 residues long. The germline gives CDR1 SGHAT, CDR2 FQNNGV. Written as DNA, the CDR3 is TGTGCCAGCAGCTCGCTAGACAATGAGCAGTTCTTC. The encoded protein is CASSSLDNEQFF.

For this clone: No conserved phenylalanine or tryptophan ends this CDR3, so it is likely a read error. CDR3 DNA sequence: TGTGCCTGGCTAGTGAACACTGAAGCTTTCGTT. It yields the protein CAWLVNTEAFV. This sequence joins TRBV30 and TRBJ1-1; D gene ambiguous. V dropped 5 bases and J dropped 0 bases, with 4 bases sitting between them. This CDR3 is 11 amino acids long. Germline CDR1 and CDR2: GTSNPN and SVGIG (reference sequence).

The chain links TRBV5-1 to TRBJ2-5; TRBD1 matches at 10 bases. The CDR3 has 15 residues. J lost 1 base, V lost 4 bases, and 4 bases had no gene match. Germline V gene lookup returns CDR1 SGHRS and CDR2 YFSETQ. The CDR3 DNA sequence: TGCGCCAGCAGCACCGGGACAGGGGCCCAAGAGACCCAGTACTTC. Translation: CASSTGTGAQETQYF. Full variable domain (remainder filled in from reference TRBV5-1 and TRBJ2-5): KAGVTQTPRYLIKTRGQQVTLSCSPISGHRSVSWYQQTPGQGLQFLFEYFSETQRNKGNFPGRFSGRQFSNSRSEMNVSTLELGDSALYLCASSTGTGAQETQYFGPGTRLLVL.

This rearrangement joins TRBV7-9 to TRBJ1-1, with 7 bases identical to TRBD1. The J segment lost 5 bases and the V segment lost 8 bases, leaving 8 bases of the junction unmatched. CDR3 length: 13 amino acids. CDR1 and CDR2 from the germline V gene are SEHNR and FQNEAQ (reference sequence). CDR3 coding DNA: TGTGCCAGCCAGACAGGGCGATATACTGAAGCTTTCTTT. As protein: CASQTGRYTEAFF.

This clone was counted between two and nine times. This chain links TRBV6-1 with TRBJ2-4; D perhaps matches TRBD2 (6 bases). CDR1 MNHNS and CDR2 SASEGT come from the germline V gene. The V gene lost 1 base and the J gene lost 2 bases, with 12 bases spanning the gap. The CDR3 covers 16 residues. CDR3: CASSEGWGETKNIQYF. CDR3 coding DNA: TGTGCCAGCAGTGAAGGATGGGGGGAGACCAAAAACATTCAGTACTTC.

This chain connects TRBV6-4 to TRBJ2-3, with TRBD2 as a possible D gene (5 bases). Germline V gene data show CDR1 as MRHNA and CDR2 as SNTAGT. The CDR3 extends over 17 amino acids. The V gene lost 3 bases and the J gene lost 1 base, with 17 bases spanning the gap. CDR3 region: CASSESPGNRGTDTQYF. The CDR3 DNA sequence: TGTGCCAGCAGTGAAAGCCCCGGGAACCGGGGCACAGATACGCAGTATTTT.

In nucleotides, the CDR3 is TGTGCCAGCGAAACAGGGGGCTTTCGTTCTGAAGCTTTCTTT. This translates into CASETGGFRSEAFF. The chain uses TRBV28 and TRBJ1-1; 9 positions match TRBD1. Germline V lookup: CDR1 MDHEN, CDR2 SYDVKM. This CDR3 region has 14 residues. V lost 8 bases, J lost 6 bases, and 10 bases stayed unmatched.

The gene calls are TRBV30 and TRBJ1-6; D is undetermined. V was trimmed by 4 bases and J by 8 bases, leaving 12 bases between them. From germline, CDR1 is GTSNPN and CDR2 SVGIG (reference sequence). This CDR3 region has 13 residues. The CDR3 DNA sequence: TGTGCCTGGACACTTGACGGGGATTCACCCCTCCACTTT. Its translation is CAWTLDGDSPLHF.

The J gene is TRBJ2-2, the V gene TRBV29-1; the D gene is possibly TRBD2 (5 bases). V dropped 2 bases and J dropped 5 bases, with 6 bases sitting between them. This CDR3 has 12 amino acids. The V gene's germline CDR1 is SQVTM and CDR2 ANQGSEA. DNA of the CDR3: TGCAGCGTTGAACCGGGGACCGGGGAGCTGTTTTTT. Translation: CSVEPGTGELFF.

This chain links TRBV30 with TRBJ1-6; D is unresolved. The CDR3 sequence is 16 residues long. CDR1 and CDR2 (germline): GTSNPN, SVGIG (reference sequence). Trimming removed 2 bases at V and 5 bases at J, with 16 bases between. The CDR3 bases are TGTGCCTGGAGTTGGGCCCTCCCAAATGATAATTCACCCCTCCACTTT. Its translation is CAWSWALPNDNSPLHF.

This clone was detected a few times. The chain has TRBV2 and TRBJ1-5, with a weak D call TRBD1 (6 bases). V gave up 6 bases and J gave up 7 bases, with 13 bases separating them. This CDR3 spans 13 amino acids. Germline values: CDR1 SNHLY, CDR2 FYNNEI. CDR3 sequence reads: CASSAGQNQPQHF. In DNA, the CDR3 is TGTGCCAGCAGCGCCGGACAGAACCAGCCCCAGCATTTT. Full variable domain (missing parts from reference TRBV2 and TRBJ1-5): EPEVTQTPSHQVTQMGQEVILRCVPISNHLYFYWYRQILGQKVEFLVSFYNNEISEKSEIFDDQFSVERPDGSNFTLKIRSTKLEDSAMYFCASSAGQNQPQHFGDGTRLSIL.

This chain connects TRBV5-1 to TRBJ2-2, with 7 bases lining up with TRBD2. CDR1 is SGHRS, CDR2 YFSETQ, per germline. With V trimmed by 0 bases and J by 5 bases, 13 bases remained unmatched. CDR3 length: 18 amino acids. CDR3 bases: TGCGCCAGCAGCTTGGGGGCCCCTTGGGGGGGTGAAACCGGGGAGCTGTTTTTT. Protein product: CASSLGAPWGGETGELFF. Together with reference TRBV5-1 and TRBJ2-2, the CDR3 gives the full variable domain: KAGVTQTPRYLIKTRGQQVTLSCSPISGHRSVSWYQQTPGQGLQFLFEYFSETQRNKGNFPGRFSGRQFSNSRSEMNVSTLELGDSALYLCASSLGAPWGGETGELFFGEGSRLTVL.

This clone was picked up one time. V gene TRBV5-1 combines with J gene TRBJ2-5, with a possible D match to TRBD2 (5 bases). The germline CDR1 and CDR2 sequences are SGHRS and YFSETQ. Trimming removed 0 bases at V and 7 bases at J, with 16 bases between. This CDR3 has 15 residues. The CDR3 coding sequence is TGCGCCAGCAGCTTGGAGGGTCGGGATTCGGGGACCCAGTACTTC. Amino acid sequence: CASSLEGRDSGTQYF.

The rearrangement links TRBV2 to TRBJ2-3; TRBD1 aligns across 10 bases. In germline, CDR1 is SNHLY, CDR2 FYNNEI. V shed 8 bases and J 3 bases; nucleotides not matched to a gene: 11. This CDR3 is 16 amino acids long. CDR3 amino acids: CASVGQGEGFTDTQYF. The CDR3 DNA is TGTGCCAGCGTAGGACAGGGGGAAGGCTTTACAGATACGCAGTATTTT.

The chain has TRBV6-5 and TRBJ1-4; 7 bases are a match to TRBD1. The V gene's germline CDR1 is MNHEY and CDR2 SVGAGI. This CDR3 spans 12 amino acids. Trimming removed 5 bases from V and 15 bases from J; junction bases left unmatched: 9. CDR3 region: CASSKRQGPVFF. CDR3 DNA: TGTGCCAGCAGTAAACGACAGGGACCGGTGTTTTTT.

The table lists this clone with a count of one. The V gene is TRBV14, the J gene TRBJ2-1, with 7 bases lining up with TRBD2. V lost 2 bases and J lost 3; bases outside the gene matches: 7. CDR1 and CDR2 from the germline V gene are SGHDN and FVKESK. CDR3 length equals 16 residues. In nucleotides, the CDR3 is TGTGCCAGCAGCCAACGTCGAGCGGGGCTCTACAATGAGCAGTTCTTC. Encoded protein: CASSQRRAGLYNEQFF.

V gene TRBV25-1 combines with J gene TRBJ1-3, with 8 bases fitting TRBD1. Germline V lookup: CDR1 MGHDK, CDR2 SYGVNS. With 0 bases clipped from V and 4 bases from J, the junction kept 5 bases outside the gene matches. CDR3 size: 16 residues. CDR3 in DNA: TGTGCCAGCAGTGAATATCAGGGGGCGAAAGGAAACACCATATATTTT. As protein: CASSEYQGAKGNTIYF.

The V and J genes are TRBV11-1 and TRBJ2-7; 10 bases match TRBD2. CDR1 and CDR2 (germline): SGHAT, FQDESV (reference sequence). The CDR3 has 15 residues. The V gene end was trimmed by 5 bases and the J gene end by 3 bases; junction bases not matched to a gene: 7. CDR3 sequence: CASSGRTSGFYEQYF. In nucleotides, the CDR3 is TGTGCCAGCAGCGGCCGGACTAGCGGTTTCTACGAGCAGTACTTC.

This chain uses TRBV5-1 with TRBJ2-1; 7 bases map to TRBD1. J was trimmed by 4 bases and V by 2 bases; bases with no gene match: 6. This CDR3 is built from 15 residues. Germline-derived CDR1 and CDR2 are SGHRS and YFSETQ. The CDR3 nucleotides read TGCGCCAGCAGCTTACCGGGACAGTTTTACAATGAGCAGTTCTTC. Protein product: CASSLPGQFYNEQFF.

The chain employs TRBV4-3 and TRBJ1-5; 9 nucleotides agree with TRBD1. V lost 2 bases to trimming and J lost 5 bases; unmatched junction nucleotides: 1. The length of the CDR3 is 14 residues. Per the germline V gene, CDR1 is LGHNA and CDR2 is YSLEER. CDR3 nucleotide sequence: TGCGCCAGCAGCCAAAGGACAGGGGATCAGCCCCAGCATTTT. This translates into CASSQRTGDQPQHF.

J is TRBJ1-3 and V is TRBV11-2; D is unresolved. Germline assignment: CDR1 SGHAT and CDR2 FQNNGV. V lost 6 bases to trimming and J lost 0 bases, with 18 bases between them. This CDR3 comprises 17 residues. The CDR3 here is CASRSLTGKLSGNTIYF. DNA of the CDR3: TGTGCCAGCAGATCCCTCACGGGGAAACTCTCTGGAAACACCATATATTTT.

The chain links TRBV6-5 to TRBJ1-6; tentative D call: TRBD1 (6 bases). With 0 bases removed from V and 10 bases from J, the gap between germline ends came to 13 bases. There are 15 residues in the CDR3. Germline V lookup: CDR1 MNHEY, CDR2 SVGAGI. The CDR3 DNA reads TGTGCCAGCAGTTACTCGACACAGGGTGGGTCACCCCTCCACTTT. It specifies CASSYSTQGGSPLHF.

A single count supports this clone. Other DNA sequences within the sample encode an identical CDR3. The gene calls are TRBV13 and TRBJ2-7; no clear D gene. Germline CDR1 reads PRHDT; CDR2 reads FYEKMQ (reference sequence). This CDR3 is built from 13 residues. V lost 0 bases to trimming and J lost 1 base, with 4 bases between them. The CDR3 DNA follows: TGTGCCAGCAGCTTAGGCAGTTCCTACGAGCAGTACTTC. Translated: CASSLGSSYEQYF.

A few counts support this clone. This rearrangement joins TRBV2 to TRBJ2-5, with 8 bases identical to TRBD2. Germline CDR1 is SNHLY and CDR2 is FYNNEI. This CDR3 has 13 residues. With 9 bases clipped from V and 4 bases from J, the junction kept 7 bases outside the gene matches. CDR3 loop: CARGAGDGETQYF. In DNA, the CDR3 is TGTGCCAGGGGAGCGGGAGATGGAGAGACCCAGTACTTC.

This chain uses TRBV6-6 with TRBJ1-4, with 7 nucleotides matching TRBD1. Trimming at V came to 5 bases and at J to 2 bases, leaving 5 bases not matched to a gene. This CDR3 has 15 amino acids. The germline V gene encodes CDR1 MNHNY and CDR2 SVGAGI (reference sequence). CDR3 in amino acids: CASSAGGRTNEKLFF. CDR3 DNA: TGTGCCAGCAGTGCAGGGGGGCGGACTAATGAAAAACTGTTTTTT.

The chain carries TRBV30 and TRBJ2-7; TRBD1 agrees at 7 bases. The CDR3 is 12 residues long. Germline-derived CDR1 and CDR2 are GTSNPN and SVGIG (reference sequence). J lost 5 bases, V lost 2 bases, and 3 bases had no gene match. The CDR3 protein is CAWSKGANEQYF. CDR3 bases: TGTGCCTGGAGTAAGGGGGCTAACGAGCAGTACTTC.